Sequencing of this TCR beta chain was carried out in a study of Ad26.COV2.S vaccination and SARS-CoV-2 variants. CDR1 is LGHNA and CDR2 is YSLEER in the germline V gene. Trimming cost V 1 base and J 8 bases, with 14 bases left between them. The CDR3 spans 14 residues. Profiling relied on immunoSEQ multiplex PCR, and the TCRdb table lists in-frame clones only, not all of them. This table has about 350,000 clones, 75% to 90% appearing once. Indicated treatment: over 15 received Ad26.COV2.S at low or high dose, single or two shots; 5 received placebo; per-sample allocation not given. Day 63 after the first vaccine or placebo injection was the time point for sampling.

This specimen was peripheral blood, taken in a trial of Ad26.COV2.S vaccine versus placebo. The source is a person aged 18-65 years who received the Ad26.COV2.S COVID-19 vaccine or a placebo. J is TRBJ1-1 and V is TRBV4-3; D remains unclear. DNA of the CDR3: TGCGCCAGCAGCCAAGGGGTATCATCCTCCGAAGCTTTCTTT. Its translation is CASSQGVSSSEAFF.